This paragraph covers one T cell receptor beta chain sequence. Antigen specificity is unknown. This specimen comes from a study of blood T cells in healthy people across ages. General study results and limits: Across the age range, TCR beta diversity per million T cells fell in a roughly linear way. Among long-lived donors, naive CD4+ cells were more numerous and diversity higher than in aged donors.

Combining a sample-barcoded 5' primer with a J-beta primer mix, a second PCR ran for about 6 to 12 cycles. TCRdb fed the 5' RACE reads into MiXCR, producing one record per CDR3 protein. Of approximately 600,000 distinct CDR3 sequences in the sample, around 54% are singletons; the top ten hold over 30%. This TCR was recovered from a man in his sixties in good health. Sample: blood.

CDR3 coding DNA: TGTGCCAGCAGTTTATCGGGAGCGGGGGCGCACCAAGATACGCAGTATTTT. As protein: CASSLSGAGAHQDTQYF. V gene TRBV28 combines with J gene TRBJ2-3; 8 bases align to TRBD2. V was pared by 1 base and J by 5 bases, with 11 bases of the junction left unmatched. The CDR3 is made up of 17 amino acids. Germline V gene sequence: CDR1 MDHEN, CDR2 SYDVKM.